Presented here are 28 T cell receptor beta chains from one specimen sequenced in a study of T cells in localized non-small cell lung cancer. Profiling relied on immunoSEQ multiplex PCR, and the TCRdb table lists in-frame clones only, not all of them. The repertoire has tens of thousands of clones, approximately 84% of them found once; the top ten carry 1.3%. The sample consisted of peripheral blood, taken before any cancer treatment. The receptors originated from a female donor of 60 years or more with stage I lung adenocarcinoma.

The chain uses TRBV6-1 and TRBJ1-3; D is undetermined. V lost 5 bases to trimming and J lost 0 bases, with 8 bases between them. This CDR3 comprises 14 residues. From germline, CDR1 is MNHNS and CDR2 SASEGT. This CDR3 is CASSPLSSGNTIYF. The CDR3 region has the DNA TGTGCCAGCAGTCCCCTGAGCTCTGGAAACACCATATATTTT.

The CDR3 here is CASRGGLGNEQFF. The CDR3 coding sequence is TGTGCCAGCAGGGGGGGATTAGGGAATGAGCAGTTCTTC. The rearrangement uses TRBV7-2 and TRBJ2-1; D is perhaps TRBD2 (6 bases). This CDR3 is 13 amino acids long. The germline V gene has CDR1 SGHTA and CDR2 FQGNSA. V dropped 6 bases and J dropped 7 bases, with 13 bases sitting between them.

This chain uses TRBV5-1 with TRBJ2-2, with D tentatively TRBD2 (6 bases). This CDR3 has 17 amino acids. Germline CDR1 is SGHRS and CDR2 is YFSETQ. Deletions cut 4 bases from V and 3 bases from J, with 19 bases between. CDR3 DNA sequence: TGCGCCAGCAGCCCTGTGTTGCGGGAAACAGACACCGGGGAGCTGTTTTTT. This encodes CASSPVLRETDTGELFF.

This sequence joins TRBV7-3 and TRBJ2-1; possibly TRBD2 for D (5 bases). This CDR3 has 13 amino acids. Between the trimmed V and J ends, which lost 5 bases and 16 bases, there was a span of 21 bases. The germline V gene has CDR1 SGHTA and CDR2 FQGTGA. The chain's CDR3 is CASSGSPGNPAFF. For the CDR3, the DNA is TGTGCCAGCAGCGGATCCCCCGGGAACCCGGCTTTCTTC.

The chain employs TRBV12-5 and TRBJ2-6; 9 positions agree with TRBD1. This CDR3 spans 17 amino acids. Germline V CDR1 and CDR2: LGHNT, FRNRAP. Losses at the gene ends were 6 bases for V and 3 bases for J; bases not matched to a gene: 9. Here the CDR3 reads CASGPGQGLLGANVLTF. CDR3 DNA: TGTGCTAGTGGACCGGGACAGGGACTCCTTGGGGCCAACGTCCTGACTTTC.

This clone has only a few counts. Other nucleotide sequences in the sample specify the same CDR3. This chain uses TRBV9 with TRBJ1-3; TRBD1 is a possible D gene (5 bases). V shed 0 bases and J shed 0 bases, with 10 bases lying between them. CDR1 SGDLS and CDR2 YYNGEE come from the germline V gene. This CDR3 spans 16 amino acids. CDR3 nucleotide sequence: TGTGCCAGCAGCGTAGAACCGGGGGGCTCTGGAAACACCATATATTTT. It encodes CASSVEPGGSGNTIYF.

The chain combines TRBV6-5 with TRBJ2-7; TRBD2 aligns across 9 bases. CDR1 is MNHEY, CDR2 SVGAGI, per germline. V lost 0 bases and J lost 1; bases outside the gene matches: 1. This CDR3 has 15 residues. The CDR3 protein is CASSYSLAGSYEQYF. The CDR3 DNA reads as TGTGCCAGCAGTTACTCCCTAGCGGGGTCCTACGAGCAGTACTTC.

The chain links TRBV28 to TRBJ2-5; D is undetermined. This CDR3 region has 15 residues. V dropped 5 bases and J dropped 5 bases, with 18 bases sitting between them. Germline V gives CDR1 MDHEN, CDR2 SYDVKM. In nucleotides, the CDR3 is TGTGCCAGCAGTCTCCTCGGTTCAGAAAGCGAGACCCAGTACTTC. Protein sequence: CASSLLGSESETQYF.

The V and J genes are TRBV4-3 and TRBJ1-2; 8 bases map to TRBD1. The CDR3 contains 14 residues. V lost 5 bases to trimming and J lost 4 bases; unmatched junction nucleotides: 6. The germline V gene encodes CDR1 LGHNA and CDR2 YSLEER. The CDR3 bases are TGCGCCAGCAGCTCTACGGACAGGGCCTATGGCTACACCTTC. This encodes CASSSTDRAYGYTF.

This chain joins TRBV29-1 and TRBJ1-3; unclear D gene. The V gene's germline CDR1 is SQVTM and CDR2 ANQGSEA. V lost 3 bases and J lost 0, with 6 bases in between. The CDR3 totals 13 residues. The CDR3 spells CSVEAFSGNTIYF. CDR3 nucleotides: TGCAGCGTTGAGGCCTTCTCTGGAAACACCATATATTTT. Full variable domain (outside the CDR3, taken from reference TRBV29-1 and TRBJ1-3): SAVISQKPSRDICQRGTSLTIQCQVDSQVTMMFWYRQQPGQSLTLIATANQGSEATYESGFVIDKFPISRPNLTFSTLTVSNMSPEDSSIYLCSVEAFSGNTIYFGEGSWLTVV.

The V call is TRBV7-9, the J call TRBJ2-1; maybe TRBD1 (7 bases). Germline assignment: CDR1 SEHNR and CDR2 FQNEAQ (reference sequence). V lost 5 bases and J lost 3, with 14 bases in between. This CDR3 is built from 15 residues. CDR3 nucleotides: TGTGCCAGCAGCCTCCAGGGGGGAGACTACAATGAGCAGTTCTTC. Encoded protein: CASSLQGGDYNEQFF. The full variable domain, rest sourced from reference TRBV7-9 and TRBJ2-1, is DTGVSQNPRHKITKRGQNVTFRCDPISEHNRLYWYRQTLGQGPEFLTYFQNEAQLEKSRLLSDRFSAERPKGSFSTLEIQRTEQGDSAMYLCASSLQGGDYNEQFFGPGTRLTVL.

The chain combines TRBV7-2 with TRBJ2-3; perhaps D is TRBD1 or TRBD2 (5 bases each). The germline gives CDR1 SGHTA, CDR2 FQGNSA. Trimming took 3 bases from V and 3 from J, leaving 13 bases between them. CDR3 length equals 15 residues. The CDR3 nucleotides are TGTGCCAGCAGCTTTGGGGGAGAGAGGACAGATACGCAGTATTTT. Its protein product is CASSFGGERTDTQYF.

The chain carries TRBV6-1 and TRBJ1-1, with 11 bases matching TRBD1. J gave up 5 bases and V 7 bases, and 9 bases lay outside the gene matches. This CDR3 comprises 15 residues. The germline gives CDR1 MNHNS, CDR2 SASEGT. Here the CDR3 reads CASTRTGGARTEAFF. CDR3 DNA: TGTGCCAGCACGAGGACAGGGGGCGCGAGGACTGAAGCTTTCTTT.

The V and J genes are TRBV5-1 and TRBJ2-1; 13 bases agree with TRBD2. The V and J ends lost 6 bases and 9 bases, in that order; junction bases with no gene match: 6. The germline V gene encodes CDR1 SGHRS and CDR2 YFSETQ. The CDR3 covers 14 residues. The CDR3 is CASTGTSGNTEQFF. CDR3 sequence (DNA): TGCGCCAGCACCGGGACTAGCGGGAATACTGAGCAGTTCTTC.

This clone was counted between two and nine times. The rearrangement joins TRBV19 to TRBJ1-2; 8 nucleotides align to TRBD1. The V gene end was trimmed by 5 bases and the J gene end by 5 bases; junction bases not matched to a gene: 10. This CDR3 has 15 amino acids. Germline-derived CDR1 and CDR2 are LNHDA and SQIVND (reference sequence). The CDR3 region has the DNA TGTGCCAGTAGTTATAGCCGGGACAGGAGTTATGGCTACACCTTC. It encodes CASSYSRDRSYGYTF. Looking up the rest from reference TRBV19 and TRBJ1-2 gives the full variable domain: DGGITQSPKYLFRKEGQNVTLSCEQNLNHDAMYWYRQDPGQGLRLIYYSQIVNDFQKGDIAEGYSVSREKKESFPLTVTSAQKNPTAFYLCASSYSRDRSYGYTFGSGTRLTVV.

The chain joins TRBV7-2 to TRBJ2-7, with 9 bases identical to TRBD1. CDR1 and CDR2 from the germline V gene are SGHTA and FQGNSA. The CDR3 loop spans 12 amino acids. V trimming: 10 bases; J trimming: 6 bases; junction bases outside the gene matches: 7. CDR3 coding DNA: TGTGCCACCGGGTGGACAGGGGCCGAGCAGTACTTC. Its translation: CATGWTGAEQYF.

This sequence joins TRBV11-3 and TRBJ2-5; TRBD2 matches 12 bases. The germline gives CDR1 SGHNT, CDR2 YENEEA. The CDR3 spans 14 residues. The V segment lost 8 bases and the J segment 9 bases; nucleotides outside the gene matches: 10. CDR3 in amino acids: CASVRLAGDGAQYF. In DNA, the CDR3 is TGTGCCAGCGTCCGACTAGCGGGGGATGGGGCCCAGTACTTC.

J is TRBJ2-1 and V is TRBV9; 8 bases are a match to TRBD2. V lost 2 bases and J lost 3; bases outside the gene matches: 7. Germline lookup yields CDR1 SGDLS and CDR2 YYNGEE. The CDR3 is made up of 16 amino acids. The CDR3 loop reads CASSVSSGGYYNEQFF. In DNA, the CDR3 is TGTGCCAGCAGCGTTTCCAGCGGGGGTTACTACAATGAGCAGTTCTTC.

This chain uses TRBV7-7 with TRBJ2-2; no clear D gene. Germline CDR1 is SSHAT and CDR2 is FNYEAQ (reference sequence). CDR3 length: 12 amino acids. Trimming took off 5 bases at V and 4 bases at J, with 5 bases between the two ends. The CDR3 DNA reads TGTGCCAGCAGCCCCCTCACCGGGGAGCTGTTTTTT. Its translation is CASSPLTGELFF.

The chain recombines TRBV6-1 with TRBJ1-4, with D perhaps TRBD1 (5 bases). The CDR3 contains 15 residues. V lost 5 bases, J lost 8 bases, and 18 bases lay in between. Germline lookup yields CDR1 MNHNS and CDR2 SASEGT. Here the CDR3 DNA reads TGTGCCAGCAGTCGGGGGAGGTCGAGCGAAGAAAAACTGTTTTTT. Protein product: CASSRGRSSEEKLFF.

This clone showed up just once. This chain uses TRBV29-1 with TRBJ1-1; no clear D gene. Germline V gene data show CDR1 as SQVTM and CDR2 as ANQGSEA. V was cut by 7 bases and J by 4 bases, with 13 bases left in between. The CDR3 length is 12 residues. The CDR3 coding sequence is TGCAGCGCCGACCCCAGCACCACTGAAGCTTTCTTT. It specifies CSADPSTTEAFF.

In its sample, this clone was seen a few times. The chain is built from TRBV18 and TRBJ2-3; tentative D call: TRBD1 (6 bases). The CDR3 length is 15 residues. With 0 bases removed from V and 1 base from J, the gap between germline ends came to 8 bases. In germline, CDR1 is KGHSH, CDR2 LQKENI. The CDR3 loop reads CASSPPRTGTDTQYF. The CDR3 DNA sequence: TGTGCCAGCTCACCACCGAGGACAGGCACAGATACGCAGTATTTT.

A few counts support this clone. The chain has TRBV6-1 and TRBJ2-7, with D possibly being TRBD1 (6 bases). The CDR3 sequence is 15 residues long. Trimming stripped 2 bases from V and 3 bases from J, with 14 bases between. The V gene's germline CDR1 is MNHNS and CDR2 SASEGT. CDR3 coding DNA: TGTGCCAGCAGTGAACTGGGACATACCTTCTACGAGCAGTACTTC. Protein: CASSELGHTFYEQYF.

The sample holds a few counts of this clone. The chain uses TRBV5-8 and TRBJ2-3; D might be TRBD2 (5 bases). V shed 4 bases and J shed 6 bases, with 12 bases lying between them. Germline V lookup: CDR1 SGHTS, CDR2 YDEGEE. This CDR3 spans 13 amino acids. This CDR3 reads CASSIGLLDTQYF. For the CDR3, the DNA is TGTGCCAGCAGCATAGGACTTTTGGATACGCAGTATTTT.

The chain employs TRBV25-1 and TRBJ1-3, with 7 bases identical to TRBD1. V was pared by 3 bases and J by 4 bases, with 6 bases of the junction left unmatched. CDR1 is MGHDK and CDR2 is SYGVNS in the germline V gene. CDR3 length equals 15 residues. Written as DNA, the CDR3 is TGTGCCAGCAGTGACACGACAGGGACGGGAAACACCATATATTTT. Its translation is CASSDTTGTGNTIYF. Complete variable domain (other parts from reference TRBV25-1 and TRBJ1-3): EADIYQTPRYLVIGTGKKITLECSQTMGHDKMYWYQQDPGMELHLIHYSYGVNSTEKGDLSSESTVSRIRTEHFPLTLESARPSHTSQYLCASSDTTGTGNTIYFGEGSWLTVV.

The chain joins TRBV7-2 to TRBJ2-1, with D unresolved. Trimming removed 1 base from V and 3 bases from J, with 4 bases in between. This CDR3 is built from 13 residues. Germline CDR1 and CDR2: SGHTA and FQGNSA. This CDR3 is CASSLDSYNEQFF. The CDR3 region has the DNA TGTGCCAGCAGCTTAGACAGCTACAATGAGCAGTTCTTC. Drawing the rest from reference TRBV7-2 and TRBJ2-1, the complete variable domain is GAGVSQSPSNKVTEKGKDVELRCDPISGHTALYWYRQSLGQGLEFLIYFQGNSAPDKSGLPSDRFSAERTGGSVSTLTIQRTQQEDSAVYLCASSLDSYNEQFFGPGTRLTVL.

The gene calls are TRBV5-6 and TRBJ1-3; D gene unclear. The CDR3 totals 14 residues. Germline loops: CDR1 SGHDT, CDR2 YYEEEE. Trimming took off 4 bases at V and 2 bases at J, with 10 bases between the two ends. The CDR3 DNA sequence: TGTGCCAGCAGCCCCTACGGGACTGGAAACACCATATATTTT. Amino acid sequence: CASSPYGTGNTIYF.

V gene TRBV28 combines with J gene TRBJ1-2, with 7 bases that match TRBD1. Germline-derived CDR1 and CDR2 are MDHEN and SYDVKM. V lost 5 bases and J lost 4; bases outside the gene matches: 10. The CDR3 totals 15 residues. Written as DNA, the CDR3 is TGTGCCAGCAGTATAAGGGACAGTCCTATCTATGGCTACACCTTC. It yields the protein CASSIRDSPIYGYTF.